This T cell receptor beta chain derives from a study of shared clonotypes between healthy human individuals (TCRdb year 2020). A note on the overall study: The cohort comprised two women and three men aged 18 to 49 years. To estimate repertoire size and how much clonotypes are shared between individuals, the study performed deep sequencing of blood TCR repertoires from a few healthy adults. Libraries were prepared and TCR repertoires were sequenced by different laboratories using diverse techniques, in order to increase sequencing depth and limit assay-specific biases. Each donor's leukapheresis produced roughly between roughly 0.85 and 9.5 billion PBMCs. For each donor, three plates each were used for CD4 naive and CD4 memory, two plates were used for CD8 naive, and one plate was used for CD8 memory.

What the authors observed across the whole study: Naive subsets generally had larger estimated clonotype richness than memory subsets did. Sampling was restricted to blood, and TCR repertoires in tissue are likely to differ from TCR repertoires in blood. Roughly 5% of naive CD4, 3.5% of naive CD8, about 2.1% of memory CD4, and approximately 0.39% of memory CD8 clonotypes were shared across several donors. Compared with non-shared clonotypes, the clonotypes found in all four sorted-subset donors had higher generation probabilities. Rarefaction of sorted-subset datasets indicated incomplete sequencing despite the large sequencing depth. Pairwise subsampling led to the expectation that sequencing depth would affect the degree of clonotype sharing among donors. The small number of donors limited the genetic and exposure-history diversity represented.

As encoded in the germline V gene (reference sequence), CDR1 is SEHNR while CDR2 is FQNEAQ. Taken from cysteine to phenylalanine, the CDR3 has 14 residues. The CDR3 DNA has 42 bases and is translated from base 1. The junction carries 17 bases between V and J, which are trimmed by 7 bases and 4 bases respectively. TCR CDR3 regions were amplified from genomic DNA by multiplex PCR using the deep immunoSEQ assay. For each cell subset, the extracted genomic DNA was distributed evenly across all wells of several immunoSEQ 96-well plates, and each plate served as one replicate. For sorted subsets, approximately 0.2 ug of genomic DNA, equivalent to 30,000 or so T cell genomes, went into each replicate PCR. Purified libraries were measured with a Qubit 3.0 fluorometer, size-checked on a Bioanalyzer 2100, and measured again with the KAPA Library Quantification kit. Each immunoSEQ 96-well plate was sequenced on its own single-read 150-cycle Illumina NextSeq 550 flow cell. On the study's bioinformatics: Because only junctional sequences without quality scores were contained in the immunoSEQ output, filtering matching that applied to full-length reads could not be performed. Sequences were annotated with PyIR, a Python wrapper for IgBLAST v1.9, using IMGT germline references to assign V/J genes and CDR3. Any read was removed if the V/J assignment was weak (E-value above 1e-6), the CDR3 was missing, or the read contained stop codons, out-of-frame junctions, or ambiguous translated residues. V3J clonotypes were defined as sequences sharing the same inferred V gene, J gene, and CDR3 amino acid sequence. Percentage overlap between repertoires was computed as shared unique clonotypes divided by the size of the smaller repertoire. Three approaches were used to assess repertoire richness: RTK rarefaction, the Chao1 estimator, and Recon v2.1 estimates of unobserved clonotypes. Generation probabilities were computed with OLGA for all TCRbeta clonotypes obtained by the gDNA method from four donors. The table was pulled from immuneACCESS by TCRdb, which kept in-frame rearrangements only. Such tables lose some clones; where checked, under half of the loss comes from unresolved V genes, and the rest has no known cause. V and J calls plus clone size are reproduced from that table; the DNA served to infer D and trimming. The sample yields 2 million to 2.5 million clones; about 95% were counted once. The top ten clones comprise 0.9% to 1.3% of the sample.

CD8 naive samples consisted of CD45RO-negative cells that were positively selected for CCR7, yielding a CD45RA+CCR7+ population without TemRA cells. The donors were healthy, HIV-negative adults with no recently reported acute infections or vaccinations. All donors were Caucasian adults living in Nashville, Tennessee, USA. After blood collection by leukapheresis, PBMCs were isolated using Ficoll-Histopaque density gradient centrifugation and then cryopreserved in the vapor phase of liquid nitrogen. Purity and quantity of every magnetically sorted T cell population were checked by analytical flow cytometry. From each sorted fraction, genomic DNA was isolated and quantified by UV absorbance on a Nanodrop 2000c. A note on this clone: This receptor's antigen is unknown. Qualities for individual bases were not recorded, and no much larger clone is one base off.

The TCR was taken from a young man in good health. Sequences were obtained from naive CD8+ T cells sorted from blood. The label giving this sample's cell subset or site can be read as: CD45RA+CCR7+. This chain joins TRBV7-9 to TRBJ2-7; D gene: possibly TRBD1, on 6 matching bases. The nucleotides are TGTGCCAGCATCTCCCCGGACAGTCCTTACGAGCAGTACTTC. The translation is CASISPDSPYEQYF. With the rest looked up from the reference TRBV7-9 and TRBJ2-7 genes rather than sequenced, the full variable domain is DTGVSQNPRHKITKRGQNVTFRCDPISEHNRLYWYRQTLGQGPEFLTYFQNEAQLEKSRLLSDRFSAERPKGSFSTLEIQRTEQGDSAMYLCASISPDSPYEQYFGPGTRLTVT.